This is a list of T cell receptor beta chains from one sample in a study of T cell responses to AZD1222 COVID-19 vaccine. The assay was immunoSEQ multiplex PCR, and TCRdb's table has in-frame clones only and misses some. The data hold 150,000 to 160,000 clones, with about nine tenths observed a single time. The input for sequencing was peripheral blood, taken on day 0 of MenACWY control vaccination. The receptor set was obtained from an adult in good health. The CDR3 runs from the conserved cysteine through the conserved F or W. The D gene is left open where the match is weak. Expanded clones are given a class, and other clones once, few, many or no size at all.

15	-	TRBV5-1	-	TRBJ1-2	CASTWGGTSTGGYTF	TGCGCCAGCACCTGGGGAGGGACATCTACGGGAGGCTACACCTTC
13	-	TRBV6-2/TRBV6-3	-	TRBJ1-1	CASSSYRETEAFF	TGTGCCAGCAGTTCCTACAGGGAGACTGAAGCTTTCTTT
13	-	TRBV19	-	TRBJ1-3	CASWASSGNTIYF	TGTGCCAGCTGGGCGTCCTCTGGAAACACCATATATTTT
16	TRBD2	TRBV5-1	-	TRBJ2-7	CASSFGLAGVSYEQYF	TGCGCCAGCAGCTTCGGACTAGCGGGAGTCTCCTACGAGCAGTACTTC
15	TRBD1	TRBV5-4	-	TRBJ1-2	CASRRTGQGYYGYTF	TGTGCCAGCAGACGTACGGGACAGGGCTACTATGGCTACACCTTC
15	TRBD1	TRBV28	few	TRBJ1-6	CASSGRDRTFSPLHF	TGTGCCAGCAGTGGCCGGGACAGGACTTTTTCACCCCTCCACTTT
17	-	TRBV7-2	-	TRBJ2-3	CASSLGRGPSGTDTQYF	TGTGCCAGCAGCCTAGGGCGCGGTCCTTCTGGCACAGATACGCAGTATTTT
13	-	TRBV5-1	-	TRBJ1-1	CASCDSLSTEAFF	TGCGCCAGCTGCGACAGTCTAAGTACTGAAGCTTTCTTT
16	-	TRBV6-1	-	TRBJ2-2	CASSEISAGNTGELFF	TGTGCCAGCAGTGAAATTTCGGCAGGGAACACCGGGGAGCTGTTTTTT
14	-	TRBV4-1	-	TRBJ2-2	CASSLTVNTGELFF	TGCGCCAGCAGCCTGACAGTAAACACCGGGGAGCTGTTTTTT
13	-	TRBV24-1	-	TRBJ1-5	CATSEHRDQPQHF	TGTGCCACCAGTGAACACAGGGATCAGCCCCAGCATTTT
15	TRBD2	TRBV7-2	-	TRBJ2-2	CASSAVSSGGRELFF	TGTGCCAGCAGCGCGGTGTCTAGCGGGGGGCGGGAGCTGTTTTTT
11	-	TRBV6-1	-	TRBJ1-1	CASSELERRIF	TGTGCCAGCAGTGAACTGGAGAGGCGAATCTTT
15	TRBD1	TRBV7-6	-	TRBJ2-3	CASSDTGASTDTQYF	TGTGCCAGCAGCGACACAGGGGCTAGCACAGATACGCAGTATTTT
12	-	TRBV10-2	once	TRBJ1-2	CASGSGRYGYTF	TGCGCCAGCGGGTCAGGGCGGTATGGCTACACCTTC
14	-	TRBV7-9	-	TRBJ2-5	CASSLGGGQETQYF	TGTGCCAGCAGCTTGGGCGGAGGCCAAGAGACCCAGTACTTC
14	-	TRBV7-2	-	TRBJ2-7	CASSFGKLPYEQYF	TGTGCCAGCAGCTTCGGCAAGCTGCCCTACGAGCAGTACTTC
15	-	TRBV5-1	once	TRBJ2-2	CASATGPANTGELFF	TGCGCCAGCGCCACGGGACCCGCGAACACCGGGGAGCTGTTTTTT
16	TRBD1	TRBV9	-	TRBJ1-2	CASSVGTGGQVGGYTF	TGTGCCAGCAGCGTAGGGACAGGGGGGCAAGTCGGTGGCTACACCTTC
13	-	TRBV29-1	-	TRBJ1-1	CSVRGQMNTEAFF	TGCAGCGTTCGCGGACAGATGAACACTGAAGCTTTCTTT
15	-	TRBV18	-	TRBJ2-2	CASSRTESNTGELFF	TGTGCCAGCTCAAGGACAGAATCGAACACCGGGGAGCTGTTTTTT
15	-	TRBV5-6	-	TRBJ1-2	CASSLDRSFNYGYTF	TGTGCCAGCAGCCTCGACCGATCTTTTAACTATGGCTACACCTTC
14	-	TRBV11-2	-	TRBJ2-5	CASSLGQAHLRLNF	TGTGCCAGCAGCTTGGGGCAGGCCCATCTAAGGTTGAACTTC
16	-	TRBV14	-	TRBJ1-1	CASSQDRGNLNTEAFF	TGTGCCAGCAGCCAAGATCGGGGCAACCTGAACACTGAAGCTTTCTTT
12	-	TRBV5-5	-	TRBJ1-2	CASSLKDSGYTF	TGTGCCAGCAGCTTGAAGGACAGTGGCTACACCTTC
12	-	TRBV7-6	-	TRBJ1-1	CASSSRSQKAFF	TGTGCCAGCAGCTCTAGAAGTCAAAAAGCTTTCTTT
17	-	TRBV11-3	-	TRBJ1-2	CASSFAGSRALNYGYTF	TGTGCCAGCAGCTTCGCCGGATCCAGGGCGCTTAACTATGGCTACACCTTC
15	-	TRBV5-4	-	TRBJ2-7	CASSSQAAVKYEQYF	TGTGCCAGCAGCTCTCAAGCGGCTGTCAAATACGAGCAGTACTTC
13	-	TRBV19	-	TRBJ2-3	CASTPAGTDTQYF	TGTGCCAGTACTCCCGCCGGCACAGATACGCAGTATTTT
13	-	TRBV7-9	-	TRBJ1-2	CASSLAPDVGYTF	TGTGCCAGCAGCTTAGCCCCGGACGTTGGCTACACCTTC
16	-	TRBV28	-	TRBJ1-5	CASSFTIPASNQPQHF	TGTGCCAGCAGTTTTACCATTCCCGCTAGCAATCAGCCCCAGCATTTT
14	TRBD1	TRBV2	once	TRBJ1-2	CASSYRGRVYGYTF	TGTGCCAGCAGTTACAGGGGGCGAGTCTATGGCTACACCTTC
16	-	TRBV3-1/TRBV3-2	-	TRBJ2-1	CASSPGGVAGYNEQFF	TGTGCCAGCAGCCCAGGGGGGGTAGCGGGCTACAATGAGCAGTTCTTC
16	TRBD1	TRBV11-2	-	TRBJ2-7	CASSLARTGVTYEQYF	TGTGCCAGCAGCTTAGCTCGGACAGGGGTAACCTACGAGCAGTACTTC
13	-	TRBV5-5	-	TRBJ2-7	CASSGLASYEQYF	TGTGCCAGCTCCGGACTTGCTTCCTACGAGCAGTACTTC
13	-	TRBV5-4	-	TRBJ2-7	CASRSPVGIEQYF	TGTGCCAGCAGATCGCCTGTGGGGATTGAGCAGTACTTC